These 31 T cell receptor beta chains originate from one sample sequenced in a study of sequential checkpoint blockade in melanoma. The data were produced by immunoSEQ multiplex PCR, yet TCRdb's version contains in-frame clones alone and is incomplete. The table includes 25,000 to 30,000 clones, around three quarters detected once. Specified treatment: randomized to nivolumab then ipilimumab (arm A) or the reverse (arm B). Material: CD8+ T cells sorted from blood (inferred from file names), obtained from a patient given nivolumab and ipilimumab in sequence. Receptors originate from a human donor with melanoma.

The chain is built from TRBV2 and TRBJ2-5; TRBD1 agrees at 8 bases. The J call may be incorrect, as the DNA end agrees better with TRBJ2-7. The germline V gene encodes CDR1 SNHLY and CDR2 FYNNEI. The CDR3 extends over 13 amino acids. Here the CDR3 DNA reads TGTGCCAGCAGGGTCAGGGGGCCCCACGAGCAGTACTTC. Residues: CASRVRGPHEQYF.

The chain is built from TRBV7-9 and TRBJ2-7, with D maybe TRBD1 (6 bases). The CDR3 contains 13 residues. The germline V gene encodes CDR1 SEHNR and CDR2 FQNEAQ (reference sequence). V gave up 5 bases and J gave up 4 bases, with 12 bases separating them. In DNA form, the CDR3 reads TGTGCCAGCAGCCCCCGGACAGATTACGAGCAGTACTTC. Translation gives CASSPRTDYEQYF.

This clone was seen many times. This chain links TRBV28 with TRBJ1-1; TRBD1 agrees at 8 bases. The V and J ends lost 4 bases and 6 bases, in that order; junction bases with no gene match: 7. The CDR3 loop spans 14 amino acids. The germline V gene encodes CDR1 MDHEN and CDR2 SYDVKM. CDR3 in DNA: TGTGCCAGCAGTTCCGACAGGGGAACGGCTGAAGCTTTCTTT. Its protein product is CASSSDRGTAEAFF.

The rearrangement uses TRBV18 and TRBJ2-1, with D unresolved. The CDR3 totals 15 residues. Trimming cost V 4 bases and J 4 bases, with 14 bases left between them. Germline assignment: CDR1 KGHSH and CDR2 LQKENI. CDR3 region: CASSLAQSLYNEQFF. Here the CDR3 DNA reads TGTGCCAGCTCACTCGCACAGTCTTTGTACAATGAGCAGTTCTTC.

The rearrangement links TRBV11-2 to TRBJ2-3, with D unclear. CDR1 and CDR2 from the germline V gene are SGHAT and FQNNGV. V lost 3 bases and J lost 0, with 10 bases in between. This CDR3 is 15 amino acids long. The CDR3 bases are TGTGCCAGCAGCTTCGTTCCCTCTAGCACAGATACGCAGTATTTT. Translated, it gives CASSFVPSSTDTQYF.

The chain recombines TRBV4-1 with TRBJ2-3, with 10 nucleotides matching TRBD2. Trimming at V came to 3 bases and at J to 5 bases, leaving 8 bases not matched to a gene. This CDR3 has 16 amino acids. CDR1 MGHRA and CDR2 YSYEKL come from the germline V gene. For the CDR3, the DNA is TGCGCCAGCAGCCAGGGAGCGGGGGGGCCGATAGATACGCAGTATTTT. Amino acids: CASSQGAGGPIDTQYF.

The sample holds a few counts of this clone. This rearrangement joins TRBV4-1 to TRBJ2-1; the match to TRBD1 covers 8 bases. This CDR3 is 17 amino acids long. The ends lost 4 bases at V and 7 bases at J; junction bases unmatched: 15. From germline, CDR1 is MGHRA and CDR2 YSYEKL. This chain's CDR3 is CASSPIGQGLRGNEQFF. The CDR3 nucleotides are TGCGCCAGCAGCCCGATCGGACAGGGTCTCAGGGGGAATGAGCAGTTCTTC.

The chain combines TRBV6-4 with TRBJ2-5; 12 nucleotides match TRBD1. V shed 9 bases, J shed 11 bases, and the junction held 16 bases outside the gene matches. Per germline, CDR1 MRHNA and CDR2 SNTAGT. CDR3 length equals 15 residues. The CDR3 coding sequence is TGTGCCAGTGATTTCCGGGACAGGGGGCCTAAGGAGCAGTACTTC. It encodes CASDFRDRGPKEQYF.

This chain joins TRBV7-6 and TRBJ2-2, with TRBD1 as a possible D gene (5 bases). V lost 0 bases and J lost 6, with 11 bases in between. Germline loops: CDR1 SGHVS, CDR2 FNYEAQ. The CDR3 loop spans 15 amino acids. The CDR3 loop is CASSLAGPEAGELFF. CDR3 nucleotides: TGTGCCAGCAGCTTAGCGGGGCCCGAGGCCGGGGAGCTGTTTTTT.

The V gene is TRBV9, the J gene TRBJ1-1; TRBD1 matches 7 bases. This CDR3 has 14 amino acids. The trim removed 4 bases at V and 5 bases at J, leaving 8 bases unmatched. Germline CDR1 is SGDLS and CDR2 is YYNGEE. Written as DNA, the CDR3 is TGTGCCAGCAGCCCTCGGGACAGTTTTACTGAAGCTTTCTTT. Translation gives CASSPRDSFTEAFF.

The V and J genes are TRBV7-6 and TRBJ2-3; 10 nucleotides align to TRBD2. CDR1 and CDR2 (germline): SGHVS, FNYEAQ. The CDR3 is 17 residues long. Germline trimming cut 2 bases from V and 2 bases from J; bases unmatched to any gene: 7. Written as DNA, the CDR3 is TGTGCCAGCAGCTTACGCAGCGGGGGGGCTTACACAGATACGCAGTATTTT. Protein: CASSLRSGGAYTDTQYF.

This clone has a handful of counts. The chain couples TRBV4-2 to TRBJ2-1, with 9 bases identical to TRBD1. Trimming removed 4 bases from V and 2 bases from J; junction bases left unmatched: 9. Germline V gene data show CDR1 as LGHNA and CDR2 as YNFKEQ. CDR3 length equals 17 residues. The CDR3 region is CASSLLHRGRAYNEQFF. CDR3 sequence (DNA): TGTGCCAGCAGCCTCTTACACAGGGGGCGGGCCTACAATGAGCAGTTCTTC.

V usage is TRBV4-3 and J usage is TRBJ2-7; maybe TRBD2 (5 bases). Germline values: CDR1 LGHNA, CDR2 YSLEER. This CDR3 is built from 15 residues. The V end was cut by 0 bases, the J end by 2 bases, with 11 bases between. The DNA for the CDR3 is TGCGCCAGCAGCCAAGATTGGGCGGGTACCTACGAGCAGTACTTC. Its protein is CASSQDWAGTYEQYF.

The sample holds a few counts of this clone. CDR3 coding DNA: TGTGCCAGGGGGCTGGGGCGCGAGCAGTACTTC. This encodes CARGLGREQYF. The chain joins TRBV2 to TRBJ2-7; TRBD1 might be the D (5 bases). V was clipped by 9 bases and J by 6 bases, with 12 bases between them. The CDR3 totals 11 residues. The germline gives CDR1 SNHLY, CDR2 FYNNEI. Combining the CDR3 with reference TRBV2 and TRBJ2-7 gives the whole variable domain EPEVTQTPSHQVTQMGQEVILRCVPISNHLYFYWYRQILGQKVEFLVSFYNNEISEKSEIFDDQFSVERPDGSNFTLKIRSTKLEDSAMYFCARGLGREQYFGPGTRLTVT.

This clone is medium-sized. The V gene is TRBV2, the J gene TRBJ1-1, with a tentative D call TRBD1 (5 bases). V was clipped by 2 bases and J by 3 bases, with 13 bases between them. Germline CDR1 reads SNHLY; CDR2 reads FYNNEI. The CDR3 contains 15 residues. The CDR3 DNA follows: TGTGCCAGCAGTGAACGGGGGAGGCCGGACACTGAAGCTTTCTTT. It specifies CASSERGRPDTEAFF.

This CDR3 is CASSPRGAVKERGYTF. The CDR3 bases are TGTGCCAGCAGCCCACGGGGGGCGGTTAAGGAAAGGGGCTACACCTTC. This chain joins TRBV7-9 and TRBJ1-2; the D gene is possibly TRBD1 (6 bases). The CDR3 consists of 16 residues. V lost 5 bases and J lost 8, with 24 bases in between. The germline CDR1 and CDR2 sequences are SEHNR and FQNEAQ (reference sequence).

The V gene is TRBV5-6, the J gene TRBJ2-4; unclear D gene. CDR1 is SGHDT and CDR2 is YYEEEE in the germline V gene. There are 15 residues in the CDR3. Trimming shortened V by 4 bases and J by 10 bases, and 21 bases separated the two germline ends. CDR3 loop: CASSVLSWALSIQYF. The CDR3 bases are TGTGCCAGCAGCGTTCTCTCGTGGGCGCTTAGTATTCAGTACTTC. The full variable domain, completed using reference TRBV5-6 and TRBJ2-4, is DAGVTQSPTHLIKTRGQQVTLRCSPKSGHDTVSWYQQALGQGPQFIFQYYEEEERQRGNFPDRFSGHQFPNYSSELNVNALLLGDSALYLCASSVLSWALSIQYFGAGTRLSVL.

The chain is built from TRBV7-2 and TRBJ1-6; D perhaps matches TRBD1 (6 bases). The CDR3 runs 15 residues. Germline assignment: CDR1 SGHTA and CDR2 FQGNSA. V lost 5 bases, J lost 7 bases, and 15 bases lay in between. The CDR3 region is CASSVQGRVNSPLHF. For the CDR3, the DNA is TGTGCCAGCAGCGTACAGGGAAGGGTCAATTCACCCCTCCACTTT.

The chain combines TRBV5-1 with TRBJ2-7, with a possible D match to TRBD1 (7 bases). This CDR3 is built from 16 residues. Germline V gene lookup returns CDR1 SGHRS and CDR2 YFSETQ. V shed 4 bases and J shed 4 bases, with 21 bases lying between them. The CDR3 spells CASSLRAGQLPYEQYF. CDR3 DNA sequence: TGCGCCAGCAGCCTCAGGGCGGGACAGCTCCCGTACGAGCAGTACTTC.

V is TRBV29-1 and J is TRBJ1-1; D is uncertain. V was pared by 7 bases and J by 1 base, with 10 bases between. The CDR3 length is 12 residues. CDR1 and CDR2 from the germline V gene are SQVTM and ANQGSEA. This CDR3 reads CSALQENTEAFF. As DNA, the CDR3 is TGCAGCGCCCTCCAGGAGAACACTGAAGCTTTCTTT.

This clone was counted a few times. The chain recombines TRBV9 with TRBJ2-7; 8 bases line up with TRBD1. Germline-derived CDR1 and CDR2 are SGDLS and YYNGEE. CDR3 length: 14 residues. Unmatched junction bases numbered 5, after V lost 3 bases and J lost 3 bases. CDR3: CASSGGQGFYEQYF. The CDR3 DNA reads TGTGCCAGCAGCGGTGGACAGGGATTCTACGAGCAGTACTTC.

The chain joins TRBV5-4 to TRBJ2-7, with TRBD1 matching over 11 bases. Looked up from germline, CDR1 is SGHNT and CDR2 is YYREEE (reference sequence). V was clipped by 4 bases and J by 0 bases; unmatched bases: 6. This CDR3 is built from 16 residues. CDR3 sequence reads: CASSLLGTGGSYEQYF. The CDR3 DNA follows: TGTGCCAGCAGCCTGTTAGGGACAGGGGGCTCCTACGAGCAGTACTTC.

This clone appeared a few times. V is TRBV5-6 and J is TRBJ1-2, with a tentative D call TRBD1 (6 bases). Trimming stripped 1 base from V and 8 bases from J, with 21 bases between. The CDR3 spans 16 residues. Germline assignment: CDR1 SGHDT and CDR2 YYEEEE. The CDR3 DNA sequence: TGTGCCAGCAGCTTGCGAGTACTCCCACAGGGCGAGGGCTACACCTTC. It translates to CASSLRVLPQGEGYTF.

This chain connects TRBV27 to TRBJ2-1; the D is unclear. The CDR3 extends over 14 amino acids. Germline V gene data show CDR1 as MNHEY and CDR2 as SMNVEV (reference sequence). Trimming removed 3 bases at V and 4 bases at J, with 10 bases between. The chain's CDR3 is CASSLRGPYNEQFF. In nucleotides, the CDR3 is TGTGCCAGCAGTTTGCGCGGCCCTTACAATGAGCAGTTCTTC.

In this sample, this clone turned up once. This chain connects TRBV9 to TRBJ2-6, with TRBD2 matching over 9 bases. With V trimmed by 0 bases and J by 0 bases, 4 bases remained unmatched. Germline CDR1 is SGDLS and CDR2 is YYNGEE. This CDR3 has 18 residues. CDR3 sequence reads: CASSVVAGESSGANVLTF. CDR3 nucleotides: TGTGCCAGCAGCGTAGTAGCGGGGGAAAGCTCTGGGGCCAACGTCCTGACTTTC.

V is TRBV7-9 and J is TRBJ1-1; D gene unclear. Germline CDR1 SEHNR, CDR2 FQNEAQ (reference sequence). There are 15 residues in the CDR3. V dropped 0 bases and J dropped 5 bases, with 13 bases sitting between them. The CDR3 loop is CASSLALAARTEAFF. In DNA, the CDR3 is TGTGCCAGCAGCTTAGCGTTGGCTGCGAGGACTGAAGCTTTCTTT.

The gene calls are TRBV27 and TRBJ2-7, with D tentatively TRBD2 (5 bases). Germline-derived CDR1 and CDR2 are MNHEY and SMNVEV (reference sequence). This CDR3 contains 14 residues. With 3 bases removed from V and 2 bases from J, the gap between germline ends came to 11 bases. The CDR3 DNA reads TGTGCCAGCAGTTTGGTCGGGATGGCCTACGAGCAGTACTTC. This translates into CASSLVGMAYEQYF.

CDR3 nucleotide sequence: TGTGCCAGCAGTGATAAGGGGCCCACCTACAATGAGCAGTTCTTC. This translates into CASSDKGPTYNEQFF. V and J are TRBV2 and TRBJ2-1, with D possibly matching TRBD1 (5 bases). V lost 3 bases and J lost 2, with 11 bases in between. Germline-derived CDR1 and CDR2 are SNHLY and FYNNEI. CDR3 size: 15 residues.

The chain joins TRBV7-3 to TRBJ2-5; TRBD2 might be the D (5 bases). There are 15 residues in the CDR3. Germline values: CDR1 SGHTA, CDR2 FQGTGA. V dropped 1 base and J dropped 0 bases, with 9 bases sitting between them. For the CDR3, the DNA is TGTGCCAGCAGCTTAATTCGGGGTGACCAAGAGACCCAGTACTTC. Protein sequence: CASSLIRGDQETQYF.

The CDR3, as DNA: TGTGCCAGCAGTGACCTCCGGAGGGATGGCTACACCTTC. The encoded protein is CASSDLRRDGYTF. The chain carries TRBV6-1 and TRBJ1-2, with D unclear. Germline V CDR1 and CDR2: MNHNS, SASEGT. V lost 3 bases and J 6 bases, leaving 11 bases between the germline ends. The CDR3 covers 13 residues.

There are a few counts of this clone. This chain uses TRBV9 with TRBJ2-7; 7 positions match TRBD1. The V gene's germline CDR1 is SGDLS and CDR2 YYNGEE. V trimming: 4 bases; J trimming: 2 bases; junction bases outside the gene matches: 9. This CDR3 is 15 amino acids long. CDR3 sequence reads: CASSPQGSSAYEQYF. CDR3 bases: TGTGCCAGCAGCCCACAGGGGTCATCGGCCTACGAGCAGTACTTC.